A single sample gave rise to the 26 T cell receptor beta chains below, sequenced in a study of blood T cells in healthy people across ages. A sample-barcoded 5' primer and a J-beta primer mix were used in a second PCR of roughly 6 to 11 cycles. TCRdb re-called the 5' RACE reads with MiXCR, one entry per CDR3 protein. The sample has approximately 1.5 million distinct CDR3 sequences; almost 35% are singletons. The source material was blood. The source is a woman in her twenties or thirties in good health.

This clonotype was seen a few times. This chain links TRBV20-1 with TRBJ2-7; 8 positions match TRBD1. The germline V gene has CDR1 DFQATT and CDR2 SNEGSKA (reference sequence). This CDR3 is 13 amino acids long. V was pared by 2 bases and J by 7 bases, with 7 bases of the junction left unmatched. The CDR3 DNA is TGCAGTGCTAGAATTCGGACAGGGAAAGAGCAGTACTTC. The encoded protein is CSARIRTGKEQYF.

The chain couples TRBV6-6 to TRBJ2-1; the D call may be TRBD1 or TRBD2 (5 bases each). This CDR3 contains 15 residues. V gave up 7 bases and J gave up 8 bases, with 21 bases separating them. CDR1 and CDR2 (germline): MNHNY, SVGAGI (reference sequence). In DNA, the CDR3 is TGTGCCAGCACCCGAGGGACGGATGGCCGTTATGAGCAGTTCTTC. Residues: CASTRGTDGRYEQFF.

The gene calls are TRBV5-1 and TRBJ1-1, with 7 bases aligning to TRBD1. Germline CDR1 is SGHRS and CDR2 is YFSETQ. J was trimmed by 2 bases and V by 7 bases; bases with no gene match: 8. This CDR3 is built from 14 residues. The CDR3 DNA reads TGCGCCAGCCGACTAGGACAGGACAACACTGAAGCTTTCTTT. The encoded protein is CASRLGQDNTEAFF.

This clonotype was seen once. One end of the junction is discordant with germline, which a read error may explain. This chain joins TRBV7-2 and TRBJ2-7; D uncertain. The germline CDR1 and CDR2 sequences are SGHTA and FQGNSA. The CDR3 has 12 residues. DNA of the CDR3: TGTGCCAGCAGCTTAGGACTTGGAGAGCAGGACTTC. Protein product: CASSLGLGEQDF.

This clonotype was seen only a few times. The gene calls are TRBV18 and TRBJ2-3; 9 nucleotides line up with TRBD2. The germline V gene encodes CDR1 KGHSH and CDR2 LQKENI. CDR3 length equals 17 residues. After removal of 0 bases from V and 5 bases from J, the junction contained 9 bases not matched to a gene. CDR3 in amino acids: CASSPPSLAGRGDTQYF. CDR3 sequence (DNA): TGTGCCAGCTCACCACCCTCCCTAGCGGGGAGGGGAGATACGCAGTATTTT.

The chain carries TRBV28 and TRBJ2-1, with D possibly TRBD2 on 6 matching bases. V was pared by 6 bases and J by 4 bases, with 13 bases between. Germline CDR1 reads MDHEN; CDR2 reads SYDVKM. This CDR3 is built from 14 residues. Here the CDR3 reads CASRTGTLYNEQFF. The DNA of the CDR3 is TGTGCCAGCAGAACCGGGACTCTTTACAATGAGCAGTTCTTC.

This clonotype was recorded a few times. The genes are TRBV7-2 and TRBJ2-1, with D possibly matching TRBD2 (6 bases). This CDR3 is built from 18 residues. Trimming took off 5 bases at V and 4 bases at J, with 24 bases between the two ends. Germline V gene data show CDR1 as SGHTA and CDR2 as FQGNSA. CDR3 sequence: CASSPGGAQAGGYNEQFF. The CDR3 nucleotides are TGTGCCAGCAGCCCAGGCGGGGCGCAGGCGGGTGGTTACAATGAGCAGTTCTTC.

There are a few counts of this clonotype. This chain uses TRBV7-2 with TRBJ2-7; possibly TRBD1 for D (5 bases). Looked up from germline, CDR1 is SGHTA and CDR2 is FQGNSA. This CDR3 has 13 residues. The V gene lost 8 bases and the J gene lost 1 base, with 12 bases spanning the gap. CDR3 amino acids: CASGPRQSYEQYF. The DNA for the CDR3 is TGTGCCAGCGGACCTCGACAGTCCTACGAGCAGTACTTC.

The genes are TRBV3-1 and TRBJ2-3; 7 positions match TRBD2. Germline V lookup: CDR1 LGHDT, CDR2 YNNKEL (reference sequence). The trim removed 3 bases at V and 1 base at J, leaving 10 bases unmatched. The CDR3 covers 17 residues. CDR3 coding DNA: TGTGCCAGCAGCCAGTATGTTGCGGGAGATGGCACAGATACGCAGTATTTT. Translation: CASSQYVAGDGTDTQYF.

This clonotype has just a few counts. The CDR3 DNA reads TGTGCCAGCAACCCTAGCGGGGACGCCACAGATACGCAGTATTTT. Its protein is CASNPSGDATDTQYF. The rearrangement links TRBV2 to TRBJ2-3, with 9 bases that match TRBD2. The CDR3 is 15 residues long. Trimming at V came to 7 bases and at J to 2 bases, leaving 7 bases not matched to a gene. Germline V gene lookup returns CDR1 SNHLY and CDR2 FYNNEI.

The V and J genes are TRBV18 and TRBJ1-4, with TRBD1 as a possible D gene (5 bases). Deletions cut 4 bases from V and 0 bases from J, with 9 bases between. This CDR3 comprises 15 residues. Germline CDR1 is KGHSH and CDR2 is LQKENI. CDR3 DNA: TGTGCCAGCTCACGACGGGGCGCAACTAATGAAAAACTGTTTTTT. Protein sequence: CASSRRGATNEKLFF.

The V call is TRBV7-3, the J call TRBJ2-5, with D perhaps matching TRBD2 (5 bases). The length of the CDR3 is 16 residues. The germline V gene encodes CDR1 SGHTA and CDR2 FQGTGA. V lost 5 bases and J 4 bases, leaving 20 bases between the germline ends. The CDR3 sequence: CASSPFPGYRRETQYF. The CDR3, as DNA: TGTGCCAGCAGCCCATTCCCGGGATACCGGCGAGAGACCCAGTACTTC.

This clonotype was found a few times. The rearrangement joins TRBV7-9 to TRBJ1-4; D unclear. The CDR3 is 17 residues long. The ends were cut back, 2 bases at V and 5 bases at J, with 18 bases in the middle. Per the germline V gene, CDR1 is SEHNR and CDR2 is FQNEAQ (reference sequence). The CDR3 coding sequence is TGTGCCAGCAGCTTATCAAGGTCAGATGCGCAGAATGAAAAACTGTTTTTT. It specifies CASSLSRSDAQNEKLFF. Full variable domain (rest looked up from reference TRBV7-9 and TRBJ1-4): DTGVSQNPRHKITKRGQNVTFRCDPISEHNRLYWYRQTLGQGPEFLTYFQNEAQLEKSRLLSDRFSAERPKGSFSTLEIQRTEQGDSAMYLCASSLSRSDAQNEKLFFGSGTQLSVL.

The chain employs TRBV30 and TRBJ2-7; unclear D gene. The DNA matches TRBJ2-5 better at its end, which makes the J call doubtful. This CDR3 region has 11 residues. Per the germline V gene, CDR1 is GTSNPN and CDR2 is SVGIG (reference sequence). CDR3 region: CAWIGPETQYF. CDR3 coding DNA: TGTGCCTGGATTGGGCCGGAGACCCAGTACTTC.

This clonotype was detected once. The chain has TRBV6-1 and TRBJ2-7; 8 bases fit TRBD2. CDR1 and CDR2 (germline): MNHNS, SASEGT. This CDR3 has 13 residues. The trim removed 7 bases at V and 3 bases at J, leaving 5 bases unmatched. CDR3 nucleotide sequence: TGTGCCAGCACGGGAGGGGTAATCTACGAGCAGTACTTC. As protein: CASTGGVIYEQYF.

The CDR3 spells CASSESRFTDTQYF. CDR3 DNA sequence: TGTGCCAGCAGTGAATCGCGGTTCACAGATACGCAGTATTTT. The rearrangement links TRBV2 to TRBJ2-3; D unresolved. V gave up 2 bases and J gave up 2 bases, with 8 bases separating them. The CDR3 is 14 residues long. Per the germline V gene, CDR1 is SNHLY and CDR2 is FYNNEI.

The chain recombines TRBV4-2 with TRBJ2-4, with D uncertain. The J call is doubtful: the DNA matches TRBJ2-5 better. Germline-derived CDR1 and CDR2 are LGHNA and YNFKEQ. The CDR3 loop spans 14 amino acids. The CDR3 loop reads CASSQERIQETQYF. In DNA form, the CDR3 reads TGTGCCAGCAGCCAAGAGCGAATCCAAGAGACCCAGTACTTC.

This clonotype was observed a single time. V is TRBV7-3 and J is TRBJ2-1; D may match TRBD1 or TRBD2 (5 bases each). V lost 2 bases and J lost 4, with 21 bases in between. CDR1 and CDR2 (germline): SGHTA, FQGTGA. CDR3 length: 18 amino acids. The CDR3 protein is CASSLGPLKGTRYNEQFF. CDR3 coding DNA: TGTGCCAGCAGCTTAGGTCCTCTAAAAGGGACCAGGTACAATGAGCAGTTCTTC. The whole variable domain, remainder taken from reference TRBV7-3 and TRBJ2-1, is GAGVSQTPSNKVTEKGKYVELRCDPISGHTALYWYRQSLGQGPEFLIYFQGTGAADDSGLPNDRFFAVRPEGSVSTLKIQRTERGDSAVYLCASSLGPLKGTRYNEQFFGPGTRLTVL.

The sample holds a few counts of this clonotype. This chain links TRBV4-1 with TRBJ2-3; no firm D call. The germline V gene encodes CDR1 MGHRA and CDR2 YSYEKL. The CDR3 sequence is 14 residues long. Between the trimmed V and J ends, which lost 0 bases and 4 bases, there was a span of 8 bases. For the CDR3, the DNA is TGCGCCAGCAGCCAAGATCTTGAGGCAGATACGCAGTATTTT. This encodes CASSQDLEADTQYF.

The chain uses TRBV28 and TRBJ2-1, with 11 bases matching TRBD2. The CDR3 covers 15 residues. Trimming cost V 1 base and J 7 bases; bases outside gene matches: 3. CDR1 MDHEN and CDR2 SYDVKM come from the germline V gene. CDR3 coding DNA: TGTGCCAGCAGTTTATACTCTAGCGGGAGGAATGAGCAGTTCTTC. Protein sequence: CASSLYSSGRNEQFF. Using reference TRBV28 and TRBJ2-1 for the parts outside the CDR3, the full variable domain is DVKVTQSSRYLVKRTGEKVFLECVQDMDHENMFWYRQDPGLGLRLIYFSYDVKMKEKGDIPEGYSVSREKKERFSLILESASTNQTSMYLCASSLYSSGRNEQFFGPGTRLTVL.

This clonotype was picked up a small number of times. The chain couples TRBV3-1 to TRBJ2-4; 7 bases fit TRBD1. The DNA end is more similar to TRBJ2-7, so the J call may be wrong. The germline V gene has CDR1 LGHDT and CDR2 YNNKEL (reference sequence). There are 15 residues in the CDR3. The CDR3 DNA is TGTGCCAGCAGCCGATTATTGGGACAGCCCCACGAGCAGTACTTC. Protein: CASSRLLGQPHEQYF.

This clonotype has a handful of counts. The chain combines TRBV6-1 with TRBJ2-7, with a possible D match to TRBD1 (5 bases). Germline CDR1 and CDR2: MNHNS and SASEGT. CDR3 length equals 12 residues. The V and J ends lost 2 bases and 6 bases respectively, with 8 bases between them. In nucleotides, the CDR3 is TGTGCCAGCAGTGAACTCAGGGTCGAGCAGTACTTC. Translation: CASSELRVEQYF.

The V gene is TRBV24-1, the J gene TRBJ2-7, with a weak D call TRBD2 (6 bases). The V end lost 4 bases, the J end lost 0 bases, and 15 bases lay between the germline ends. Germline CDR1 and CDR2: KGHDR and SFDVKD. The CDR3 is 16 residues long. The CDR3 DNA is TGTGCCACCAGTGACCGAAGACTAGGAAGCTCCTACGAGCAGTACTTC. This gives the protein CATSDRRLGSSYEQYF.

This clonotype was recorded at least ten times. V usage is TRBV4-1 and J usage is TRBJ2-5, with a possible D match to TRBD1 (5 bases). Looked up from germline, CDR1 is MGHRA and CDR2 is YSYEKL. This CDR3 contains 17 residues. Trimming stripped 2 bases from V and 1 base from J, with 17 bases between. The CDR3 DNA is TGCGCCAGCAGCCAACACTTCGGTGGTAGGGGCCAAGAGACCCAGTACTTC. Protein product: CASSQHFGGRGQETQYF.

CDR3 bases: TGTGCCAGCTCCCTCAGTTACACCGGGGAGCTGTTTTTT. Translated: CASSLSYTGELFF. This sequence joins TRBV27 and TRBJ2-2, with D unresolved. Per the germline V gene, CDR1 is MNHEY and CDR2 is SMNVEV (reference sequence). V lost 8 bases and J 3 bases, leaving 10 bases between the germline ends. The CDR3 contains 13 residues.

The rearrangement joins TRBV15 to TRBJ1-1; TRBD1 matches at 10 bases. Germline CDR1 is LNHNV and CDR2 is YYDKDF (reference sequence). The CDR3 is 16 residues long. The ends lost 5 bases at V and 0 bases at J; junction bases unmatched: 6. CDR3 residues: CATSPPGTGVNTEAFF. The CDR3 DNA reads as TGTGCCACCAGCCCTCCCGGGACAGGGGTGAACACTGAAGCTTTCTTT. Drawing the rest from reference TRBV15 and TRBJ1-1, the complete variable domain is DAMVIQNPRYQVTQFGKPVTLSCSQTLNHNVMYWYQQKSSQAPKLLFHYYDKDFNNEADTPDNFQSRRPNTSFCFLDIRSPGLGDTAMYLCATSPPGTGVNTEAFFGQGTRLTVV.